This record looks at one T cell receptor (beta chain) sequence and its context. The data are from a study of blood T cell repertoires in COVID-19. J lost 0 bases, V lost 0 bases, and 5 bases had no gene match. This CDR3 spans 18 amino acids. Sequencing used immunoSEQ multiplex PCR; TCRdb keeps in-frame clones, though not all of them. The table has approximately 100,000 clones, approximately 80% seen once. The chain recombines TRBV5-3 with TRBJ2-1, with 11 bases lining up with TRBD2. TRBV5-3 is known as an ORF, though its function is uncertain. The receptor was derived from a human donor in a cohort sampled during active COVID-19. Material for sequencing was peripheral blood. The CDR3 DNA follows: TGTGCCAGAAGCTTGGGGGTAGCGGGAGGGCTCTCCTACAATGAGCAGTTCTTC. It translates to CARSLGVAGGLSYNEQFF.